These 27 T cell receptor beta chains were sequenced from one sample in a study of blood T cells in healthy people across ages. Through a sample-barcoded 5' primer and a J-beta primer mix, a second PCR was run for roughly 6 to 11 cycles. Using its own MiXCR run on the 5' RACE reads, TCRdb lists one record per CDR3 protein. Of about 670,000 distinct CDR3 sequences listed, around two fifths are singletons. The sequenced sample was blood. The source of these receptors is a man older than 75 in good health.

This chain joins TRBV7-2 and TRBJ2-1; no firm D call. CDR3 length: 16 residues. V lost 1 base to trimming and J lost 0 bases, with 10 bases between them. Per germline, CDR1 SGHTA and CDR2 FQGNSA. CDR3: CASSLGRPSSYNEQFF. Here the CDR3 DNA reads TGTGCCAGCAGCTTAGGGCGGCCCAGCTCCTACAATGAGCAGTTCTTC.

This chain connects TRBV6-1 to TRBJ1-2, with 7 bases lining up with TRBD1. V shed 4 bases, J shed 7 bases, and the junction held 9 bases outside the gene matches. The CDR3 consists of 14 residues. Looked up from germline, CDR1 is MNHNS and CDR2 is SASEGT. This chain's CDR3 is CASSGTQGLGGYTF. The CDR3, as DNA: TGTGCCAGCAGTGGCACACAGGGGTTGGGTGGCTACACCTTC.

In regard to this clonotype: An end of the junction does not agree with germline; a read error may underlie this. The V call is TRBV3-1, the J call TRBJ1-6; TRBD1 matches 8 bases. CDR1 and CDR2 (germline): LGHDT, YNNKEL (reference sequence). The CDR3 is made up of 15 amino acids. The CDR3 is CASSQDRDYNSPPHF. CDR3 bases: TGTGCCAGCAGCCAGGACAGGGATTATAATTCACCCCCCCACTTT.

The rearrangement joins TRBV7-9 to TRBJ2-3, with D perhaps matching TRBD2 (7 bases). The CDR3 length is 15 residues. Trimming stripped 2 bases from V and 5 bases from J, with 14 bases between. The germline V gene has CDR1 SEHNR and CDR2 FQNEAQ (reference sequence). CDR3 region: CASSLRGGPGDTQYF. The DNA for the CDR3 is TGTGCCAGCAGCTTAAGGGGGGGACCAGGAGATACGCAGTATTTT.

This clonotype was seen only a few times. The chain is built from TRBV6-2 or TRBV6-3 and TRBJ2-7; 8 bases are shared with TRBD2. Germline trimming cut 8 bases from V and 3 bases from J; bases unmatched to any gene: 6. CDR3 length: 13 amino acids. Germline V gene lookup returns CDR1 MNHEY and CDR2 SVGEGT. CDR3 amino acids: CASRTSGVYEQYF. CDR3 DNA: TGTGCCAGCCGAACTAGCGGAGTCTACGAGCAGTACTTC.

The sample holds one count of this clonotype. The V gene is TRBV6-2 or TRBV6-3, the J gene TRBJ2-2; no firm D call. Between the trimmed V and J ends, which lost 5 bases and 7 bases, there was a span of 11 bases. Looked up from germline, CDR1 is MNHEY and CDR2 is SVGEGT. The CDR3 extends over 13 amino acids. The chain's CDR3 is CASSIIYFGELFF. DNA for the CDR3: TGTGCCAGCAGTATTATTTATTTCGGGGAGCTGTTTTTT.

In this sample, this clonotype turned up a few times. This sequence joins TRBV20-1 and TRBJ2-3; D not certain. V was pared by 1 base and J by 4 bases, with 9 bases between. The CDR3 loop spans 13 amino acids. Looked up from germline, CDR1 is DFQATT and CDR2 is SNEGSKA (reference sequence). CDR3 sequence: CSARVGSSDTQYF. The CDR3 coding sequence is TGCAGTGCTAGAGTTGGCAGCTCAGATACGCAGTATTTT.

The chain couples TRBV6-5 to TRBJ2-5; 8 bases are shared with TRBD1. The J call is doubtful: the DNA matches TRBJ2-7 better. The V gene's germline CDR1 is MNHEY and CDR2 SVGAGI. The CDR3 spans 15 residues. In nucleotides, the CDR3 is TGTGCCAGCAGTTACTCGAGGACAGGGAATTACGAGCAGTACTTC. This codes for CASSYSRTGNYEQYF.

V is TRBV2 and J is TRBJ1-5; perhaps TRBD1 as D (5 bases). The CDR3 spans 13 residues. Germline-derived CDR1 and CDR2 are SNHLY and FYNNEI. V was trimmed by 6 bases and J by 5 bases, leaving 11 bases between them. The CDR3 nucleotides read TGTGCCAGCAGCAGGGAGTTAGATCAGCCCCAGCATTTT. Its protein is CASSRELDQPQHF.

There are many counts of this clonotype. V gene TRBV5-1 combines with J gene TRBJ2-5; possible D gene TRBD1, 5 bases. The CDR3 consists of 14 residues. Germline lookup yields CDR1 SGHRS and CDR2 YFSETQ. Trimming pared 2 bases from V and 5 bases from J, leaving 13 bases between. The CDR3 DNA reads as TGCGCCAGCAGCTTAGCTGGGGCTTTGGAGACCCAGTACTTC. Its translation: CASSLAGALETQYF.

There are many counts of this clonotype. The chain is built from TRBV20-1 and TRBJ2-3; TRBD2 matches at 8 bases. Trimming removed 5 bases from V and 2 bases from J; junction bases left unmatched: 12. This CDR3 has 16 residues. Germline V gene lookup returns CDR1 DFQATT and CDR2 SNEGSKA (reference sequence). Here the CDR3 reads CSALVPSGFFTDTQYF. The CDR3 DNA sequence: TGCAGTGCTCTAGTGCCTAGCGGGTTTTTCACAGATACGCAGTATTTT.

This chain connects TRBV18 to TRBJ1-2, with D possibly being TRBD1 (5 bases). Trimming took off 5 bases at V and 1 base at J, with 11 bases between the two ends. The length of the CDR3 is 14 residues. CDR1 and CDR2 (germline): KGHSH, LQKENI. The CDR3 sequence is CASSVDRDNYGYTF. The CDR3 DNA follows: TGTGCCAGCTCAGTAGACAGAGATAACTATGGCTACACCTTC.

The chain has TRBV12-3 or TRBV12-4 and TRBJ2-5; 9 nucleotides line up with TRBD1. V lost 5 bases, J lost 3 bases, and 7 bases stayed unmatched. This CDR3 contains 15 residues. Here the CDR3 DNA reads TGTGCCAGCAGTGTTGGGACAGGGAGAGAAGAGACCCAGTACTTC. Amino acids: CASSVGTGREETQYF.

The chain joins TRBV6-5 to TRBJ2-1; D remains unclear. Germline assignment: CDR1 MNHEY and CDR2 SVGAGI. The CDR3 length is 16 residues. V lost 7 bases to trimming and J lost 0 bases, with 16 bases between them. As DNA, the CDR3 is TGTGCCAGCACCCTTTGTGGGCCCGCCTCCTACAATGAGCAGTTCTTC. Translation: CASTLCGPASYNEQFF.

The chain employs TRBV6-2 or TRBV6-3 and TRBJ2-3; D may correspond to TRBD1 or TRBD2 (6 bases each). Germline values: CDR1 MNHEY, CDR2 SVGEGT. The CDR3 spans 16 residues. V was pared by 5 bases and J by 3 bases, with 18 bases between. The DNA for the CDR3 is TGTGCCAGCAGTCAATCGGGGGCGATCGGAACAGATACGCAGTATTTT. Its translation is CASSQSGAIGTDTQYF.

This clonotype was observed once. The chain uses TRBV6-2 or TRBV6-3 and TRBJ2-3; 9 bases line up with TRBD2. The J segment lost 0 bases and the V segment lost 7 bases, leaving 5 bases of the junction unmatched. The CDR3 runs to 15 residues. Per the germline V gene, CDR1 is MNHEY and CDR2 is SVGEGT. The CDR3 coding sequence is TGTGCCAGCAAGGTGCGGGGGGGGAGCACAGATACGCAGTATTTT. Translated: CASKVRGGSTDTQYF.

About this clonotype itself: Given a much more abundant clone one base away, this may be a read error. The V gene is TRBV29-1, the J gene TRBJ2-5; D gene unclear. There are 13 residues in the CDR3. V was trimmed by 4 bases and J by 1 base, leaving 10 bases between them. Germline V gene lookup returns CDR1 SQVTM and CDR2 ANQGSEA. The CDR3, as DNA: TGCAGCGTTGGGTCCAACGGCCAAGAGACCCAGTACTTC. This sequence encodes CSVGSNGQETQYF.

The chain is built from TRBV20-1 and TRBJ2-7, with 10 nucleotides matching TRBD1. V trimming: 6 bases; J trimming: 3 bases; junction bases outside the gene matches: 14. Per the germline V gene, CDR1 is DFQATT and CDR2 is SNEGSKA (reference sequence). The CDR3 is 16 residues long. The CDR3 spells CSAPGTGARYYYEQYF. Written as DNA, the CDR3 is TGCAGTGCCCCGGGGACAGGGGCAAGATATTACTACGAGCAGTACTTC.

The genes are TRBV6-2 or TRBV6-3 and TRBJ2-7, with D perhaps assigned TRBD1 or TRBD2 (7 bases each). V lost 5 bases and J lost 5, with 22 bases in between. The CDR3 is made up of 16 amino acids. Germline V gives CDR1 MNHEY, CDR2 SVGEGT. The CDR3 DNA sequence: TGTGCCAGCAGTCGCCGGATTGGTGCAGGGGGGGACGAGCAGTACTTC. Encoded protein: CASSRRIGAGGDEQYF.

This clonotype was observed a handful of times. V and J are TRBV30 and TRBJ2-6, with D unresolved. Trimming cost V 8 bases and J 7 bases, with 15 bases left between them. The CDR3 contains 13 residues. Germline CDR1 GTSNPN, CDR2 SVGIG (reference sequence). The CDR3: CAIVRLGANVLTF. Written as DNA, the CDR3 is TGTGCCATCGTAAGGTTGGGAGCCAACGTCCTGACTTTC.

The sample holds a few counts of this clonotype. V and J are TRBV12-3 or TRBV12-4 and TRBJ2-1, with 10 bases aligning to TRBD2. CDR3 length: 12 amino acids. V shed 6 bases and J 10 bases; nucleotides not matched to a gene: 3. CDR3 nucleotide sequence: TGTGCCAGCAGGCCGACTAGCGGGGAGCAGTTCTTC. It specifies CASRPTSGEQFF.

A remark on this clonotype: Since a much larger clone is just one base distant, this may be a read error. The chain recombines TRBV15 with TRBJ2-7; 8 bases agree with TRBD2. V shed 0 bases, J shed 1 base, and the junction held 8 bases outside the gene matches. The CDR3 contains 17 residues. Germline values: CDR1 LNHNV, CDR2 YYDKDF (reference sequence). The CDR3: CATSRDREGSRSYEQYF. DNA of the CDR3: TGTGCCACCAGCAGAGATCGGGAGGGAAGTCGGTCCTACGAGCAGTACTTC.

This clonotype was seen at least ten times. CDR3 coding DNA: TGCAGTGCTATTCTTCCGGGGGGTTACCAAGAGACCCAGTACTTC. It specifies CSAILPGGYQETQYF. V usage is TRBV20-1 and J usage is TRBJ2-5; 7 bases line up with TRBD2. This CDR3 has 15 amino acids. Germline CDR1 DFQATT, CDR2 SNEGSKA (reference sequence). The V gene end was trimmed by 4 bases and the J gene end by 0 bases; junction bases not matched to a gene: 8.

J is TRBJ1-5 and V is TRBV12-3 or TRBV12-4; D gene uncertain. CDR3 size: 14 residues. Deletions cut 3 bases from V and 1 base from J, with 7 bases between. CDR3 nucleotides: TGTGCCAGCAGTTTTGGTCAAAGCAATCAGCCCCAGCATTTT. Protein product: CASSFGQSNQPQHF.

The CDR3 region is CASSYSGQGVETQYF. For the CDR3, the DNA is TGTGCCAGCAGTTACTCTGGACAGGGAGTAGAGACCCAGTACTTC. The chain links TRBV6-5 to TRBJ2-5; TRBD1 aligns across 8 bases. The V gene end was trimmed by 0 bases and the J gene end by 4 bases; junction bases not matched to a gene: 4. This CDR3 has 15 residues. The germline CDR1 and CDR2 sequences are MNHEY and SVGAGI.

This clonotype was seen a handful of times. The chain combines TRBV27 with TRBJ1-5; no definite D call. Germline V lookup: CDR1 MNHEY, CDR2 SMNVEV (reference sequence). CDR3 size: 14 residues. Trimming removed 6 bases from V and 1 base from J, with 10 bases in between. The CDR3 reads CASSSAGSNQPQHF. In DNA form, the CDR3 reads TGTGCCAGCAGCTCAGCGGGGAGCAATCAGCCCCAGCATTTT.

The chain uses TRBV20-1 and TRBJ1-2; a weak D match, TRBD1 (6 bases). V shed 0 bases and J shed 6 bases, with 11 bases lying between them. The CDR3 covers 13 residues. CDR1 and CDR2 (germline): DFQATT, SNEGSKA (reference sequence). CDR3 loop: CSARDQGRNGYTF. The CDR3 DNA is TGCAGTGCTAGAGACCAGGGGCGGAATGGCTACACCTTC.